The clone carrying this TCR beta chain has a count of ten or more. What it recognizes is unknown. This entry comes from a study of T cells in Graves' hyperthyroidism and ophthalmopathy. Study-wide context: Blood was drawn when the patient was first diagnosed and still untreated. The study's findings and limits: Before onset, by a median of around 6.1 months, the model predicted ophthalmopathy.

Patients aged 18 to 65 had newly diagnosed hyperthyroidism that had lasted under 2 months. Clinical symptoms, serum thyroxine and TRAb, thyroid ultrasound and orbital computed tomography together formed the diagnostic basis. TCR beta CDR3 region amplification was performed from RNA transcripts. HTBI primers were the set used in a first-round RT-PCR of the TCR CDR3. MiXCR was run by TCRdb on the multiplex PCR reads, yielding one entry per CDR3 protein. The sample carries 300,000 to 350,000 distinct CDR3 sequences, roughly 13% recorded once. V lost 5 bases, J lost 4 bases, and 14 bases lay in between. The CDR3 spans 14 residues. Germline values: CDR1 SGHAT, CDR2 FQNNGV.

The chain combines TRBV11-2 with TRBJ1-1, with unresolved D. The sequence derives from a woman younger than 45 with Graves' hyperthyroidism. The sample consisted of blood. This CDR3 is CASSAPGVTTEAFF. The CDR3 DNA reads TGTGCCAGCAGCGCCCCAGGAGTGACCACTGAAGCTTTCTTT.